Presented here are 21 T cell receptor beta chains from one specimen sequenced in a study of blood T cell repertoires in COVID-19. Sequencing used immunoSEQ multiplex PCR; TCRdb keeps in-frame clones, though not all of them. The sample records about 270,000 clones, approximately 90% being singletons. The sequenced sample consisted of PBMCs or T cells enriched from blood (not recorded which). The receptors come from a woman in her twenties or thirties with acute COVID-19.

The chain links TRBV28 to TRBJ1-6; TRBD1 matches at 9 bases. CDR1 and CDR2 from the germline V gene are MDHEN and SYDVKM. This CDR3 region has 16 residues. The trim removed 2 bases at V and 7 bases at J, leaving 6 bases unmatched. This chain's CDR3 is CASSLATGTGNSPLHF. In DNA form, the CDR3 reads TGTGCCAGCAGTTTAGCAACCGGGACAGGGAATTCACCCCTCCACTTT.

The rearrangement links TRBV10-2 to TRBJ1-1; the match to TRBD1 covers 8 bases. V lost 8 bases to trimming and J lost 3 bases; unmatched junction nucleotides: 8. From germline, CDR1 is WSHSY and CDR2 SAAADI. The CDR3 runs to 14 residues. CDR3 region: CASRRGPTDTEAFF. CDR3 DNA: TGCGCCAGCCGCAGGGGGCCGACGGACACTGAAGCTTTCTTT.

The chain is built from TRBV6-2 or TRBV6-3 and TRBJ2-1; 8 bases line up with TRBD2. This CDR3 contains 17 residues. V shed 0 bases and J 0 bases; nucleotides not matched to a gene: 4. The V gene's germline CDR1 is MNHEY and CDR2 SVGEGT. CDR3 coding DNA: TGTGCCAGCAGTTACTCGATTACTAGCGGCTCCTACAATGAGCAGTTCTTC. This gives the protein CASSYSITSGSYNEQFF.

The gene calls are TRBV4-2 and TRBJ2-6, with 7 nucleotides matching TRBD1. The CDR3 covers 19 residues. Germline CDR1 LGHNA, CDR2 YNFKEQ. After removal of 1 base from V and 1 base from J, the junction contained 10 bases not matched to a gene. The CDR3 loop reads CASSQVMDRSDSGANVLTF. CDR3 nucleotides: TGTGCCAGCAGCCAAGTGATGGACAGGTCCGATTCTGGGGCCAACGTCCTGACTTTC.

This chain links TRBV9 with TRBJ2-1; 10 positions agree with TRBD2. CDR3 size: 16 residues. With V trimmed by 3 bases and J by 6 bases, 9 bases remained unmatched. Germline CDR1 reads SGDLS; CDR2 reads YYNGEE. In DNA form, the CDR3 reads TGTGCCAGCAGCGCCGGAGCGGGAGGGACCGTCAATGAGCAGTTCTTC. Its translation: CASSAGAGGTVNEQFF.

This clone was detected only once. This chain links TRBV18 with TRBJ2-3; 8 nucleotides match TRBD2. CDR1 KGHSH and CDR2 LQKENI come from the germline V gene. J lost 6 bases, V lost 3 bases, and 5 bases had no gene match. The CDR3 extends over 14 amino acids. The CDR3 spells CASSPREASDTQYF. In DNA, the CDR3 is TGTGCCAGCTCACCGCGGGAGGCGTCGGATACGCAGTATTTT.

The rearrangement joins TRBV28 to TRBJ1-6; TRBD1 might be the D (5 bases). Germline-derived CDR1 and CDR2 are MDHEN and SYDVKM. This CDR3 spans 14 amino acids. Between the trimmed V and J ends, which lost 3 bases and 9 bases, there was a span of 12 bases. The CDR3 nucleotides are TGTGCCAGCAGTTTTACAGGCGGGGGTTCACCCCTCCACTTT. Translating it yields CASSFTGGGSPLHF.

The rearrangement links TRBV29-1 to TRBJ1-5; tentatively, D is TRBD1 (5 bases). V gave up 4 bases and J gave up 2 bases, with 9 bases separating them. Germline V gene lookup returns CDR1 SQVTM and CDR2 ANQGSEA. CDR3 size: 13 residues. CDR3 sequence (DNA): TGCAGCGTTGGTCAAGGGGGCAATCAGCCCCAGCATTTT. Encoded protein: CSVGQGGNQPQHF.

V and J are TRBV18 and TRBJ2-7, with unresolved D. The germline V gene encodes CDR1 KGHSH and CDR2 LQKENI. The CDR3 runs 17 residues. V lost 3 bases and J lost 3, with 21 bases in between. CDR3 sequence (DNA): TGTGCCAGCTCACCGTCAATCGCCTTTGTGGGCAGCTACGAGCAGTACTTC. This codes for CASSPSIAFVGSYEQYF.

This clone has more than one count but fewer than ten. The V gene is TRBV7-9, the J gene TRBJ2-7; 11 bases line up with TRBD2. CDR1 is SEHNR and CDR2 is FQNEAQ in the germline V gene (reference sequence). V was clipped by 5 bases and J by 5 bases; unmatched bases: 20. The CDR3 loop spans 19 amino acids. The CDR3 region is CASSPPTSGNTPTRHEQYF. The CDR3, as DNA: TGTGCCAGCAGCCCGCCGACTAGCGGGAACACTCCTACGAGACACGAGCAGTACTTC.

In this sample, this clone turned up a few times. At the DNA level, this CDR3 is encoded by other sequences in the same sample as well. The chain recombines TRBV19 with TRBJ1-5; 8 bases match TRBD1. The V gene's germline CDR1 is LNHDA and CDR2 SQIVND (reference sequence). This CDR3 region has 13 residues. Trimming cost V 6 bases and J 2 bases; bases outside gene matches: 0. As DNA, the CDR3 is TGTGCCAGTAGGGGACAGGGCAATCAGCCCCAGCATTTT. Its protein is CASRGQGNQPQHF.

This clone was observed once. The chain carries TRBV28 and TRBJ2-7; 12 bases are shared with TRBD2. V was pared by 3 bases and J by 0 bases, with 3 bases of the junction left unmatched. Germline CDR1 and CDR2: MDHEN and SYDVKM. The CDR3 has 16 residues. The CDR3 coding sequence is TGTGCCAGCAGTTTTGGGACTAGCGGGTCCTCCTACGAGCAGTACTTC. Translation: CASSFGTSGSSYEQYF. The whole variable domain, filled in from reference TRBV28 and TRBJ2-7, reads DVKVTQSSRYLVKRTGEKVFLECVQDMDHENMFWYRQDPGLGLRLIYFSYDVKMKEKGDIPEGYSVSREKKERFSLILESASTNQTSMYLCASSFGTSGSSYEQYFGPGTRLTVT.

CDR3 amino acids: CASTFSTITLNTEAFF. The CDR3 region has the DNA TGTGCCAGTACTTTTTCCACAATTACGTTGAACACTGAAGCTTTCTTT. V gene TRBV19 combines with J gene TRBJ1-1, with D uncertain. CDR1 is LNHDA, CDR2 SQIVND, per germline (reference sequence). CDR3 length: 16 amino acids. Trimming pared 7 bases from V and 0 bases from J, leaving 18 bases between.

The chain has TRBV6-5 and TRBJ2-7, with D perhaps TRBD2 (5 bases). The germline gives CDR1 MNHEY, CDR2 SVGAGI. V dropped 0 bases and J dropped 4 bases, with 13 bases sitting between them. The CDR3 is 15 amino acids. This CDR3 is CASSYSFGLFYEQYF. The DNA for the CDR3 is TGTGCCAGCAGTTACTCGTTTGGACTTTTTTACGAGCAGTACTTC.

Here the CDR3 reads CASSLWTSGYNEQFF. DNA for the CDR3: TGTGCCAGCAGCCTTTGGACTAGCGGTTACAATGAGCAGTTCTTC. V usage is TRBV5-4 and J usage is TRBJ2-1, with TRBD2 matching over 10 bases. Germline V CDR1 and CDR2: SGHNT, YYREEE (reference sequence). V was clipped by 4 bases and J by 4 bases; unmatched bases: 5. The CDR3 extends over 15 amino acids.

The gene calls are TRBV6-5 and TRBJ2-3; TRBD2 is a possible D gene (5 bases). The V end was cut by 11 bases, the J end by 4 bases, with 16 bases between. Germline-derived CDR1 and CDR2 are MNHEY and SVGAGI. The CDR3 sequence is 13 residues long. The CDR3 reads CAGSVGISDTQYF. CDR3 bases: TGTGCCGGGAGCGTCGGGATTTCAGATACGCAGTATTTT.

This clone was counted a single time. This chain links TRBV3-1 (or the pseudogene TRBV3-2) with TRBJ2-7, with 10 bases matching TRBD2. V trimming: 6 bases; J trimming: 4 bases; junction bases outside the gene matches: 6. The CDR3 contains 14 residues. In germline, CDR1 is LGHDT, CDR2 YNNKEL (reference sequence). CDR3 coding DNA: TGTGCCAGCAGTCCTAGCGGGAGTAAGTACGAGCAGTACTTC. Protein product: CASSPSGSKYEQYF.

This chain uses TRBV6-5 with TRBJ1-5; 8 bases agree with TRBD1. The CDR3 sequence is 14 residues long. The V gene end was trimmed by 6 bases and the J gene end by 2 bases; junction bases not matched to a gene: 3. Germline V CDR1 and CDR2: MNHEY, SVGAGI. CDR3 sequence reads: CASRLTGGNQPQHF. The CDR3 nucleotides read TGTGCCAGCAGACTGACAGGGGGCAATCAGCCCCAGCATTTT.

This clone was seen just once. V is TRBV5-1 and J is TRBJ1-3, with D possibly being TRBD1 (6 bases). This CDR3 has 16 residues. Germline V gives CDR1 SGHRS, CDR2 YFSETQ. V lost 4 bases and J 0 bases, leaving 14 bases between the germline ends. In nucleotides, the CDR3 is TGCGCCAGCAGCCCGGACAGTGACAGCTCTGGAAACACCATATATTTT. This codes for CASSPDSDSSGNTIYF.

The chain is built from TRBV7-2 and TRBJ2-7; 9 bases fit TRBD1. The CDR3 loop spans 15 amino acids. Germline V gives CDR1 SGHTA, CDR2 FQGNSA. J lost 3 bases, V lost 6 bases, and 9 bases had no gene match. CDR3 sequence: CASRTQGAVGYEQYF. The CDR3 DNA sequence: TGTGCCAGCAGGACACAGGGGGCGGTTGGCTACGAGCAGTACTTC.

This chain links TRBV28 with TRBJ1-5; D is unresolved. V gave up 2 bases and J gave up 6 bases, with 17 bases separating them. This CDR3 is 16 amino acids long. Germline CDR1 and CDR2: MDHEN and SYDVKM. In nucleotides, the CDR3 is TGTGCCAGCAGTTTACGCGTGACTCTGCTTCCTCAGCCCCAGCATTTT. As protein: CASSLRVTLLPQPQHF.